The entry below describes one T cell receptor (beta chain). The target antigen is unknown. The sample is drawn from a study of Ad26.COV2.S vaccination and SARS-CoV-2 variants. Across the study: Donor had been placed in the Ad26.COV2.S arm of the COV1001 trial.

Using immunoSEQ multiplex PCR, the repertoire was profiled, and TCRdb retains in-frame clones only, with some absent. The data contain hundreds of thousands of clones, roughly 90% of them seen just once; the ten biggest clones take up 9% to 15%. General study points: Placebo recipients trailed vaccine recipients in spike-specific TCR breadth.

As for treatment: 15 to 20 received Ad26.COV2.S at low or high dose, single or two shots; about five received placebo; per-sample allocation not given. The samples were gathered on day 63 after the first injection of vaccine or placebo. An Ad26 vector expressing Wuhan-strain SARS-CoV-2 spike constituted the vaccine. CDR1 is MNHEY, CDR2 SMNVEV, per germline (reference sequence). The CDR3 is 15 amino acids. V was clipped by 6 bases and J by 3 bases; unmatched bases: 4. The starting material was peripheral blood, obtained in a trial of Ad26.COV2.S vaccine versus placebo. This TCR derives from a person aged 18 to 65 who received the Ad26.COV2.S COVID-19 vaccine or a placebo. V is TRBV27 and J is TRBJ2-7; 14 nucleotides line up with TRBD2. The CDR3 spells CASRPGTSGGYEQYF. CDR3 nucleotide sequence: TGTGCCAGCAGACCAGGGACTAGCGGGGGCTACGAGCAGTACTTC.